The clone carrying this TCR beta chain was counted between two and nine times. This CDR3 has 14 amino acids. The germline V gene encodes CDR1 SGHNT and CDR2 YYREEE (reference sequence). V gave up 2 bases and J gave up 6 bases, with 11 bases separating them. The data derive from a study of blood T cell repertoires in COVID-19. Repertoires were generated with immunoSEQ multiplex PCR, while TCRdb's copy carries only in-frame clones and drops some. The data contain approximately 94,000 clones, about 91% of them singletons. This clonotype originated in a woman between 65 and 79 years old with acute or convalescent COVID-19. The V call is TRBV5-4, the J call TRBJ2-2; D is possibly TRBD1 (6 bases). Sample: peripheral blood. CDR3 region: CASSLDNRAGELFF. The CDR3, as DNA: TGTGCCAGCAGCTTAGATAACAGGGCCGGGGAGCTGTTTTTT.